This passage covers 17 T cell receptor beta chains from one sample sequenced in a study of blood T cell repertoires in COVID-19. Profiling relied on immunoSEQ multiplex PCR, and the TCRdb table lists in-frame clones only, not all of them. The sample lists roughly 200,000 clones, approximately 90% occurring once. The specimen was PBMCs or T cells enriched from blood (not recorded which). These receptors came from a woman aged 25-40 years who had recovered from COVID-19.

The chain is built from TRBV6-6 and TRBJ1-5; D is perhaps TRBD1 (6 bases). From germline, CDR1 is MNHNY and CDR2 SVGAGI (reference sequence). The CDR3 totals 14 residues. V was trimmed by 5 bases and J by 6 bases, leaving 14 bases between them. CDR3 nucleotide sequence: TGTGCCAGCAGTCGGGACACGGAGCTTCAGCCCCAGCATTTT. It is translated as CASSRDTELQPQHF.

The V and J genes are TRBV9 and TRBJ2-4; tentatively, D is TRBD2 (5 bases). The CDR3 runs 14 residues. Trimming took off 0 bases at V and 3 bases at J, with 7 bases between the two ends. CDR1 is SGDLS and CDR2 is YYNGEE in the germline V gene. The CDR3 DNA follows: TGTGCCAGCAGCGTAGACGACTACAAAAACATTCAGTACTTC. Translation gives CASSVDDYKNIQYF.

V gene TRBV9 combines with J gene TRBJ1-2, with D perhaps TRBD1 (6 bases). V was shortened by 3 bases and J by 6 bases, with 15 bases between the two germline ends. Per the germline V gene, CDR1 is SGDLS and CDR2 is YYNGEE. CDR3 size: 14 residues. Here the CDR3 reads CASSATTGLDGYTF. The CDR3 DNA is TGTGCCAGCAGCGCCACAACAGGGTTGGATGGCTACACCTTC. Combining the CDR3 with reference TRBV9 and TRBJ1-2 gives the whole variable domain DSGVTQTPKHLITATGQRVTLRCSPRSGDLSVYWYQQSLDQGLQFLIQYYNGEERAKGNILERFSAQQFPDLHSELNLSSLELGDSALYFCASSATTGLDGYTFGSGTRLTVV.

The V call is TRBV5-1, the J call TRBJ2-1; the D is unclear. This CDR3 has 15 residues. Germline V gives CDR1 SGHRS, CDR2 YFSETQ. The V gene lost 2 bases and the J gene lost 5 bases, with 14 bases spanning the gap. The DNA for the CDR3 is TGCGCCAGCAGCTTTCCATCCTCAGAACACAATGAGCAGTTCTTC. This translates into CASSFPSSEHNEQFF.

The chain is built from TRBV20-1 and TRBJ1-2, with D perhaps matching TRBD1 (5 bases). This CDR3 is built from 13 residues. Germline CDR1 reads DFQATT; CDR2 reads SNEGSKA (reference sequence). The ends were cut back, 3 bases at V and 7 bases at J, with 15 bases in the middle. CDR3 coding DNA: TGCAGTGCTAGTGTTGACAGATCTCGTGGCTACACCTTC. It codes for CSASVDRSRGYTF.

V and J are TRBV3-1 (or the pseudogene TRBV3-2) and TRBJ2-3, with 11 bases that match TRBD2. J lost 4 bases, V lost 3 bases, and 3 bases had no gene match. The V gene's germline CDR1 is LGHDT and CDR2 YNNKEL (reference sequence). CDR3 length equals 15 residues. The CDR3 DNA is TGTGCCAGCAGCCATAGCGGGAGGGAGGCAGATACGCAGTATTTT. Its protein is CASSHSGREADTQYF.

This clone appeared a single time. V usage is TRBV11-1 and J usage is TRBJ2-1, with 10 positions matching TRBD2. The CDR3 loop spans 16 amino acids. Germline V gene data show CDR1 as SGHAT and CDR2 as FQDESV (reference sequence). The V segment lost 5 bases and the J segment 1 base; nucleotides outside the gene matches: 5. The CDR3 loop is CASSPSGGGSYNEQFF. The CDR3 region has the DNA TGTGCCAGCAGCCCTAGCGGGGGAGGGTCCTACAATGAGCAGTTCTTC.

The genes are TRBV11-3 and TRBJ2-1; 9 positions agree with TRBD1. J gave up 3 bases and V 3 bases, and 3 bases lay outside the gene matches. From germline, CDR1 is SGHNT and CDR2 YENEEA. This CDR3 has 15 residues. CDR3 nucleotides: TGTGCCAGCAGCTTGAGGACAGGGGTCTACAATGAGCAGTTCTTC. Its protein product is CASSLRTGVYNEQFF.

The J gene is TRBJ2-1, the V gene TRBV6-5; 7 bases are shared with TRBD1. The trim removed 2 bases at V and 7 bases at J, leaving 5 bases unmatched. The CDR3 runs 14 residues. Looked up from germline, CDR1 is MNHEY and CDR2 is SVGAGI. CDR3 protein: CASSYRTGPNEQFF. The DNA for the CDR3 is TGTGCCAGCAGTTACCGGACAGGCCCAAATGAGCAGTTCTTC.

V and J are TRBV5-1 and TRBJ2-3; 14 positions agree with TRBD2. This CDR3 comprises 16 residues. Per germline, CDR1 SGHRS and CDR2 YFSETQ. With V trimmed by 2 bases and J by 3 bases, 2 bases remained unmatched. The CDR3 reads CASSFGLAGGTDTQYF. As DNA, the CDR3 is TGCGCCAGCAGCTTTGGACTAGCGGGAGGTACAGATACGCAGTATTTT.

This clone was found a few times. The V and J genes are TRBV7-2 and TRBJ2-4, with D tentatively TRBD1 (7 bases). Trimming shortened V by 1 base and J by 0 bases, and 10 bases separated the two germline ends. From germline, CDR1 is SGHTA and CDR2 FQGNSA. This CDR3 contains 16 residues. The CDR3 DNA sequence: TGTGCCAGCAGCTTAGGACAGGGACTAGCCAAAAACATTCAGTACTTC. Its translation: CASSLGQGLAKNIQYF.

The chain links TRBV4-1 to TRBJ2-5; 10 bases line up with TRBD2. Trimming at V came to 0 bases and at J to 7 bases, leaving 11 bases not matched to a gene. The length of the CDR3 is 17 residues. Germline V CDR1 and CDR2: MGHRA, YSYEKL. CDR3 bases: TGCGCCAGCAGCCAAGATCGCGGTAGCGGGGGGCAGGGGACCCAGTACTTC. Translating gives CASSQDRGSGGQGTQYF.

This clone turned up a few times. The V and J genes are TRBV4-3 and TRBJ2-7; tentatively, D is TRBD2 (6 bases). Trimming pared 1 base from V and 0 bases from J, leaving 19 bases between. CDR1 and CDR2 from the germline V gene are LGHNA and YSLEER. This CDR3 is built from 18 residues. CDR3 sequence reads: CASSQALGVAGPSYEQYF. The CDR3 DNA sequence: TGCGCCAGCAGCCAAGCTCTTGGGGTCGCGGGGCCCTCCTACGAGCAGTACTTC.

This clone occurred a few times. This chain uses TRBV7-3 with TRBJ2-7; TRBD1 is a possible D gene (6 bases). V was pared by 2 bases and J by 3 bases, with 14 bases between. There are 15 residues in the CDR3. Germline CDR1 SGHTA, CDR2 FQGTGA. CDR3 sequence reads: CASSLSPGENYEQYF. CDR3 nucleotide sequence: TGTGCCAGCAGCTTATCCCCAGGGGAGAACTACGAGCAGTACTTC.

The chain couples TRBV28 to TRBJ2-7; possible D gene TRBD1, 6 bases. Trimming removed 10 bases at V and 2 bases at J, with 18 bases between. The CDR3 is made up of 14 amino acids. CDR1 is MDHEN, CDR2 SYDVKM, per germline. The CDR3 coding sequence is TGTGCCAACTCACCAGGGACAAGCACCTACGAGCAGTACTTC. This translates into CANSPGTSTYEQYF.

This sequence joins TRBV27 and TRBJ1-4; D is undetermined. The CDR3 loop spans 14 amino acids. The ends were cut back, 3 bases at V and 5 bases at J, with 10 bases in the middle. Germline lookup yields CDR1 MNHEY and CDR2 SMNVEV (reference sequence). This chain's CDR3 is CASSLNTLNEKLFF. The DNA for the CDR3 is TGTGCCAGCAGTTTGAACACCTTAAATGAAAAACTGTTTTTT.

The chain couples TRBV6-5 to TRBJ1-5; 8 positions match TRBD1. Unmatched junction bases numbered 6, after V lost 8 bases and J lost 3 bases. This CDR3 comprises 14 residues. CDR1 MNHEY and CDR2 SVGAGI come from the germline V gene. The chain's CDR3 is CASSLDRDNQPQHF. The CDR3 DNA reads TGTGCCAGCTCCCTGGACAGGGACAATCAGCCCCAGCATTTT.